These T cell receptor beta chains were read from a single sample in a study of CD8+ T cells in alopecia areata. Some clones are missing from TCRdb's copy, which holds only in-frame ones; the method was immunoSEQ multiplex PCR. The data contain around 97,000 clones, about nine tenths of them singletons. The specimen comprised CD8+ T cells sorted from blood, sampled at approximately week 34, from a patient treated with tofacitinib. These receptors were obtained from a human donor with alopecia areata. The CDR3 runs from the conserved cysteine through the conserved F or W. D genes are given only for firm matches. Clone size, where shown, is once, few, many, or a class for clones that have expanded.

J gene | D gene | V gene | clone size | CDR3 DNA | CDR3 protein
TRBJ2-1 | TRBD2 | TRBV5-5 | NA | TGTGCCAGCGTAGCGGGAGAGCAGTTCTTC | CASVAGEQFF
TRBJ1-1 | NA | TRBV9 | NA | TGTGCCAGCAGCGGGAGACAGGCCAACACTGAAGCTTTCTTT | CASSGRQANTEAFF
TRBJ1-1 | TRBD1 | TRBV5-5 | NA | TGTGCCAGCAGCCCTCTGGACAGGGGGGGCACTGAAGCTTTCTTT | CASSPLDRGGTEAFF
TRBJ2-7 | TRBD1 | TRBV2 | NA | TGTGCCAGTTCTCCGGGACAGACCGCCTCCTACGAGCAGTACTTC | CASSPGQTASYEQYF
TRBJ2-7 | TRBD2 | TRBV7-9 | NA | TGTGCCAGCAGCAGCGGGGGGCACTCCTACGAGCAGTACTTC | CASSSGGHSYEQYF
TRBJ2-1 | NA | TRBV27 | NA | TGTGCCAGCAGCCCAGGAGCAGCGTTGAATGAGCAGTTCTTC | CASSPGAALNEQFF
TRBJ2-6 | NA | TRBV5-1 | NA | TGCGCCAGCAGCGTCGGGAGCTCTGGGGCCAACGTCCTGACTTTC | CASSVGSSGANVLTF
TRBJ2-7 | NA | TRBV23-1 | NA | TGCGCCAGCAGTCAATCAACGATTACCTACGAGCAGTACTTC | CASSQSTITYEQYF
TRBJ2-3 | TRBD1 | TRBV7-6 | NA | TGTGCCAGCAGCCAAACAGGGGCTAGCACAGATACGCAGTATTTT | CASSQTGASTDTQYF
TRBJ2-7 | NA | TRBV6-1 | NA | TGTGCCAGCAGTGGGAGGGCCTACGAGCAGTACTTC | CASSGRAYEQYF
TRBJ2-1 | NA | TRBV4-1 | NA | TGCGCCAGCAGCCACTCAAGCTACAATGAGCAGTTCTTC | CASSHSSYNEQFF
TRBJ2-3 | NA | TRBV7-9 | NA | TGTGCCACTCTGGGGGCGCTCAACACAGATACGCAGTATTTT | CATLGALNTDTQYF
TRBJ2-7 | TRBD1 | TRBV27 | NA | TGTGCCAGCAGTATATCAGGGGGTGCCGCCTACGAGCAGTACTTC | CASSISGGAAYEQYF
TRBJ2-7 | NA | TRBV20-1 | NA | TGCAGTGCTAGAGCGGGAGAGCAGTACTTC | CSARAGEQYF
TRBJ2-7 | NA | TRBV7-6 | NA | TGTGCCAGCAGCCCAAGCTATCCAGCGGGTACCTACGAGCAGTACTTC | CASSPSYPAGTYEQYF
TRBJ2-7 | TRBD1 | TRBV30 | NA | TGTGCCTGGACCCTCACCGGGACAGGGGGCGACGAGCAGTACTTC | CAWTLTGTGGDEQYF
TRBJ2-7 | NA | TRBV7-9 | few | TGTGCCAGCAGGACCATGACGGGAACCTACGAGCAGTACTTC | CASRTMTGTYEQYF
TRBJ2-1 | NA | TRBV4-2 | NA | TGTGCCAGCAGCCAAGAGACCGGGTCCAATGAGCAGTTCTTC | CASSQETGSNEQFF
TRBJ1-2 | NA | TRBV7-2 | NA | TGTGCCAGCAGCTTAGATAGTCCAGCCCGCTACACCTTC | CASSLDSPARYTF